This entry lists 18 T cell receptor beta chains sequenced from one sample in a study of blood T cell repertoires in COVID-19 (dated by TCRdb to the early 2020s). The library was produced with the immunoSEQ multiplex PCR assay. TCRdb re-hosts the immuneACCESS table, in-frame sequences only. Its copies lack some clones; in the studies checked, an unresolved V gene accounts for under half of them, and the cause for the rest is not known. In this sample the table shows 30,000 to 40,000 clones, 80% to 90% of which occur a single time. Of the sample, approximately 5.7% falls within the top ten clones. Sample: peripheral blood. The receptor set was obtained from a woman older than 75 with active or convalescent COVID-19.

The chain is built from TRBV19 and TRBJ2-3, with 7 bases identical to TRBD2. The CDR3 is 14 residues long. The germline V gene has CDR1 LNHDA and CDR2 SQIVND (reference sequence). Losses at the gene ends were 3 bases for V and 5 bases for J; bases not matched to a gene: 5. CDR3 protein: CASSISGRGDTQYF. For the CDR3, the DNA is TGTGCCAGTAGTATCAGTGGGAGGGGAGATACGCAGTATTTT.

The rearrangement joins TRBV5-1 to TRBJ2-5, with TRBD2 matching over 8 bases. CDR3 length: 13 residues. V lost 4 bases to trimming and J lost 2 bases; unmatched junction nucleotides: 1. CDR1 and CDR2 from the germline V gene are SGHRS and YFSETQ. CDR3 sequence: CASSAGGQETQYF. CDR3 DNA: TGCGCCAGCAGCGCGGGGGGACAAGAGACCCAGTACTTC.

V is TRBV7-2 and J is TRBJ2-1, with 8 positions matching TRBD2. J lost 12 bases, V lost 5 bases, and 12 bases had no gene match. This CDR3 contains 14 residues. From germline, CDR1 is SGHTA and CDR2 FQGNSA. The CDR3 region has the DNA TGTGCCAGCAGCCCAGTAGCGGGGACAAGGGGGCAGTTCTTC. This codes for CASSPVAGTRGQFF.

The genes are TRBV2 and TRBJ2-5; TRBD1 aligns across 8 bases. The germline V gene encodes CDR1 SNHLY and CDR2 FYNNEI. Trimming removed 0 bases from V and 5 bases from J; junction bases left unmatched: 2. CDR3 length equals 14 residues. The CDR3 is CASSEAGQAETQYF. The CDR3 DNA is TGTGCCAGCAGTGAAGCGGGACAGGCGGAGACCCAGTACTTC.

This chain uses TRBV4-3 with TRBJ2-1; weak D call: TRBD1 (6 bases). Trimming left V 0 bases short and J 7 bases short, with 16 bases between. In germline, CDR1 is LGHNA, CDR2 YSLEER. CDR3 length: 16 residues. In DNA, the CDR3 is TGCGCCAGCAGCCAAGACGGGACACGCCTCTGGAATGAGCAGTTCTTC. This sequence encodes CASSQDGTRLWNEQFF.

The CDR3 region has the DNA TGTGCCAGCTCCCCGGACCTTCGACAGGTCCAAGAGACCCAGTACTTC. Amino acids: CASSPDLRQVQETQYF. V usage is TRBV18 and J usage is TRBJ2-5, with D possibly being TRBD1 (6 bases). The CDR3 totals 16 residues. CDR1 is KGHSH and CDR2 is LQKENI in the germline V gene. The ends were cut back, 6 bases at V and 1 base at J, with 18 bases in the middle.

This clone was found once. DNA of the CDR3: TGTGCCAGTAGTCCACTAGCGGGAGGAGGAGAGACCCAGTACTTC. It yields the protein CASSPLAGGGETQYF. The chain uses TRBV19 and TRBJ2-5; 12 bases align to TRBD2. Looked up from germline, CDR1 is LNHDA and CDR2 is SQIVND (reference sequence). J gave up 4 bases and V 5 bases, and 5 bases lay outside the gene matches. The CDR3 covers 15 residues.

The gene calls are TRBV10-3 and TRBJ2-3, with D uncertain. The length of the CDR3 is 12 residues. Germline V gene data show CDR1 as ENHRY and CDR2 as SYGVKD. Trimming pared 5 bases from V and 0 bases from J, leaving 3 bases between. In DNA, the CDR3 is TGTGCCATCAGTCCTAGCACAGATACGCAGTATTTT. Its translation: CAISPSTDTQYF.

The rearrangement uses TRBV18 and TRBJ2-2; TRBD2 is a possible D gene (5 bases). The CDR3 loop spans 14 amino acids. The V end was cut by 1 base, the J end by 3 bases, with 6 bases between. Per the germline V gene, CDR1 is KGHSH and CDR2 is LQKENI. CDR3 sequence: CASSPQGDTGELFF. The DNA of the CDR3 is TGTGCCAGCTCACCACAGGGAGACACCGGGGAGCTGTTTTTT.

V is TRBV5-4 and J is TRBJ2-2; 10 bases agree with TRBD2. The trim removed 0 bases at V and 5 bases at J, leaving 1 base unmatched. This CDR3 region has 15 residues. Germline lookup yields CDR1 SGHNT and CDR2 YYREEE (reference sequence). In DNA form, the CDR3 reads TGTGCCAGCAGCTTGGCTAGCGGGAGTACCGGGGAGCTGTTTTTT. Protein: CASSLASGSTGELFF.

The gene calls are TRBV11-2 and TRBJ2-3, with 9 bases matching TRBD2. The germline V gene encodes CDR1 SGHAT and CDR2 FQNNGV. V lost 2 bases, J lost 1 base, and 7 bases stayed unmatched. This CDR3 has 17 residues. CDR3 bases: TGTGCCAGCAGCTTATGGCGGGGGGGCCGGGGCACAGATACGCAGTATTTT. It codes for CASSLWRGGRGTDTQYF.

This chain links TRBV4-1 with TRBJ1-5, with D unclear. The CDR3 contains 15 residues. CDR1 MGHRA and CDR2 YSYEKL come from the germline V gene. The V gene lost 0 bases and the J gene lost 0 bases, with 6 bases spanning the gap. Here the CDR3 reads CASSQDRNSNQPQHF. CDR3 DNA: TGCGCCAGCAGCCAAGACAGGAATAGCAATCAGCCCCAGCATTTT.

This chain uses TRBV2 with TRBJ1-5; tentatively, D is TRBD1 (6 bases). Germline V gives CDR1 SNHLY, CDR2 FYNNEI. The CDR3 covers 14 residues. Trimming took 6 bases from V and 9 from J, leaving 18 bases between them. CDR3 protein: CASSPSRQVRPQHF. The CDR3 DNA sequence: TGTGCCAGCAGCCCCTCCCGACAGGTGAGGCCCCAGCATTTT.

The J gene is TRBJ2-7, the V gene TRBV5-4; 7 bases are a match to TRBD1. The CDR3 has 13 amino acids. Trimming cost V 4 bases and J 5 bases; bases outside gene matches: 6. Germline values: CDR1 SGHNT, CDR2 YYREEE (reference sequence). CDR3 nucleotide sequence: TGTGCCAGCAGCGTAACAGGGGTTGACGAGCAGTACTTC. Its translation: CASSVTGVDEQYF. Together with reference TRBV5-4 and TRBJ2-7, the CDR3 gives the full variable domain: ETGVTQSPTHLIKTRGQQVTLRCSSQSGHNTVSWYQQALGQGPQFIFQYYREEENGRGNFPPRFSGLQFPNYSSELNVNALELDDSALYLCASSVTGVDEQYFGPGTRLTVT.

This clone has a single count. The chain is built from TRBV18 and TRBJ1-1; D is unclear. Germline CDR1 and CDR2: KGHSH and LQKENI. Trimming took off 4 bases at V and 5 bases at J, with 11 bases between the two ends. The CDR3 totals 13 residues. The CDR3 DNA reads TGTGCCAGCTCACGCATCCAGGATACTGAAGCTTTCTTT. This translates into CASSRIQDTEAFF.

V is TRBV7-8 and J is TRBJ2-7; 8 nucleotides match TRBD2. Germline V gene sequence: CDR1 SGHVS, CDR2 FQNEAQ. The junction had 10 bases not matched to a gene; V was cut back by 2 bases and J by 1 base. The CDR3 spans 17 residues. The CDR3 loop is CASSLLTVAGGSYEQYF. CDR3 nucleotide sequence: TGTGCCAGCAGCTTACTCACCGTGGCGGGAGGATCCTACGAGCAGTACTTC. Complete variable domain (other parts from reference TRBV7-8 and TRBJ2-7): GAGVSQSPRYKVAKRGQDVALRCDPISGHVSLFWYQQALGQGPEFLTYFQNEAQLDKSGLPSDRFFAERPEGSVSTLKIQRTQQEDSAVYLCASSLLTVAGGSYEQYFGPGTRLTVT.

This chain connects TRBV19 to TRBJ1-2, with 8 bases identical to TRBD1. J gave up 2 bases and V 9 bases, and 14 bases lay outside the gene matches. Germline CDR1 reads LNHDA; CDR2 reads SQIVND (reference sequence). The CDR3 sequence is 16 residues long. CDR3 sequence reads: CASGFTRGRRNYGYTF. The CDR3, as DNA: TGTGCCAGCGGATTTACCAGGGGGCGAAGAAACTATGGCTACACCTTC.

This clone has only one observation. The J gene is TRBJ2-1, the V gene TRBV5-1, with D hard to call. Per the germline V gene, CDR1 is SGHRS and CDR2 is YFSETQ. This CDR3 has 15 amino acids. The V end was cut by 0 bases, the J end by 4 bases, with 11 bases between. The CDR3: CASSLGAGPYNEQFF. The CDR3 nucleotides read TGCGCCAGCAGCTTGGGGGCTGGTCCGTACAATGAGCAGTTCTTC.